This T cell receptor (beta chain) originates from a study of T cells in narcolepsy. Across the whole study: Healthy controls were enrolled alongside patients with narcolepsy type 1 or type 2.

V was pared by 4 bases and J by 3 bases, with 12 bases of the junction left unmatched. There are 16 residues in the CDR3. The germline CDR1 and CDR2 sequences are SGHNT and YYREEE (reference sequence). Profiling relied on immunoSEQ multiplex PCR, and the TCRdb table lists in-frame clones only, not all of them. The table records 20,000 to 25,000 clones, around 85% of them present only once. This clone has a single count. The J gene is TRBJ1-1, the V gene TRBV5-4; 7 bases agree with TRBD1. The source material was CD45RA- memory CD4+ T cells from PBMCs. The sequence derives from a human donor with narcolepsy. CDR3 protein: CASSPAAGQGDTEAFF. In nucleotides, the CDR3 is TGTGCCAGCAGCCCGGCGGCCGGGCAGGGGGACACTGAAGCTTTCTTT.